These 20 T cell receptor beta chains originate from one sample sequenced in a study of blood T cell repertoires in COVID-19. Using immunoSEQ multiplex PCR, the repertoire was profiled, and TCRdb retains in-frame clones only, with some absent. The profile covers roughly 100,000 clones, with over 75% appearing a single time and about 6.3% taken by the ten largest. Source material: peripheral blood. The receptors here all came from a human donor in a cohort sampled during active COVID-19.

V and J are TRBV2 and TRBJ2-3; TRBD2 matches at 8 bases. V shed 3 bases and J 4 bases; nucleotides not matched to a gene: 6. CDR1 is SNHLY and CDR2 is FYNNEI in the germline V gene. CDR3 length: 15 residues. As DNA, the CDR3 is TGTGCCAGCAGTGATCGGGCACTAGCGGCAGATACGCAGTATTTT. This codes for CASSDRALAADTQYF.

The V and J genes are TRBV6-2 or TRBV6-3 and TRBJ2-2, with D possibly TRBD1 on 6 matching bases. Trimming pared 1 base from V and 5 bases from J, leaving 11 bases between. The CDR3 loop spans 15 amino acids. Germline V CDR1 and CDR2: MNHEY, SVGEGT. CDR3 in amino acids: CASSYLTGYTGELFF. The CDR3 nucleotides are TGTGCCAGCAGTTACTTAACAGGGTATACCGGGGAGCTGTTTTTT.

This rearrangement joins TRBV28 to TRBJ1-1, with a tentative D call TRBD1 (6 bases). Germline CDR1 reads MDHEN; CDR2 reads SYDVKM. Trimming stripped 10 bases from V and 0 bases from J, with 21 bases between. The CDR3 loop spans 16 amino acids. The CDR3 loop reads CATDGSGGGLNTEAFF. CDR3 coding DNA: TGTGCCACCGACGGATCTGGGGGCGGGTTGAACACTGAAGCTTTCTTT. The whole variable domain, remainder taken from reference TRBV28 and TRBJ1-1, is DVKVTQSSRYLVKRTGEKVFLECVQDMDHENMFWYRQDPGLGLRLIYFSYDVKMKEKGDIPEGYSVSREKKERFSLILESASTNQTSMYLCATDGSGGGLNTEAFFGQGTRLTVV.

The V gene is TRBV4-3, the J gene TRBJ2-3; 10 bases match TRBD2. This CDR3 comprises 19 residues. The V gene end was trimmed by 0 bases and the J gene end by 2 bases; junction bases not matched to a gene: 11. The germline CDR1 and CDR2 sequences are LGHNA and YSLEER. DNA of the CDR3: TGCGCCAGCAGCCAAGATATACTAAGCGGGGGGGCAAACACAGATACGCAGTATTTT. Amino acids: CASSQDILSGGANTDTQYF.

The chain uses TRBV7-8 and TRBJ2-2, with 11 nucleotides matching TRBD2. The CDR3 spans 14 residues. J gave up 7 bases and V 4 bases, and 2 bases lay outside the gene matches. From germline, CDR1 is SGHVS and CDR2 FQNEAQ. DNA for the CDR3: TGTGCCAGCAGCTCGACTAGCGGGGACGGGGAGCTGTTTTTT. It encodes CASSSTSGDGELFF.

V is TRBV9 and J is TRBJ1-3; 9 nucleotides align to TRBD1. With 4 bases clipped from V and 4 bases from J, the junction kept 3 bases outside the gene matches. In germline, CDR1 is SGDLS, CDR2 YYNGEE. This CDR3 is 14 amino acids long. DNA of the CDR3: TGTGCCAGCAGCCCGGGACAGGGCGGAAACACCATATATTTT. It is translated as CASSPGQGGNTIYF.

The chain employs TRBV6-5 and TRBJ2-7; a possible D gene is TRBD2 (8 bases). Germline-derived CDR1 and CDR2 are MNHEY and SVGAGI. Trimming left V 5 bases short and J 4 bases short, with 18 bases between. CDR3 length: 15 amino acids. The CDR3 region is CASSTPGRDSYEQYF. Written as DNA, the CDR3 is TGTGCCAGCAGTACACCCGGGAGGGACAGTTACGAGCAGTACTTC.

The chain combines TRBV28 with TRBJ2-5; 7 bases line up with TRBD1. Germline V gives CDR1 MDHEN, CDR2 SYDVKM. The CDR3 is 12 residues long. The V segment lost 6 bases and the J segment 5 bases; nucleotides outside the gene matches: 3. The CDR3 loop reads CASRGGWETQYF. The CDR3 DNA follows: TGTGCCAGCAGAGGGGGCTGGGAGACCCAGTACTTC. The variable domain in full, completed from reference TRBV28 and TRBJ2-5, reads DVKVTQSSRYLVKRTGEKVFLECVQDMDHENMFWYRQDPGLGLRLIYFSYDVKMKEKGDIPEGYSVSREKKERFSLILESASTNQTSMYLCASRGGWETQYFGPGTRLLVL.

V gene TRBV7-2 combines with J gene TRBJ2-2, with unresolved D. V gave up 1 base and J gave up 5 bases, with 5 bases separating them. The CDR3 is made up of 13 amino acids. The germline V gene has CDR1 SGHTA and CDR2 FQGNSA. For the CDR3, the DNA is TGTGCCAGCAGCTTAGATGCGACCGGGGAGCTGTTTTTT. Translated, it gives CASSLDATGELFF.

Concerning this clone: The junction departs from the called germline gene at one end, perhaps through a read error. V usage is TRBV6-5 and J usage is TRBJ2-5; D is ambiguous. CDR3 length: 15 amino acids. The germline CDR1 and CDR2 sequences are MNHEY and SVGAGI. CDR3 loop: CASSYTALYQETQYF. As DNA, the CDR3 is TGTGCCAGCAGTTACACGGCCTTGTACCAAGAGACTCAGTACTTC.

The V call is TRBV9, the J call TRBJ1-1, with a tentative D call TRBD1 (5 bases). Per the germline V gene, CDR1 is SGDLS and CDR2 is YYNGEE. V was cut by 0 bases and J by 2 bases, with 11 bases left in between. The CDR3 totals 15 residues. The CDR3 reads CASSVGDSSNTEAFF. The DNA of the CDR3 is TGTGCCAGCAGCGTAGGGGACTCGAGTAACACTGAAGCTTTCTTT.

This clone came up once. DNA of the CDR3: TGTGCCACCAGCAGTCCCGGCAGGGATGCCTACAATGAGCAGTTCTTC. Translated: CATSSPGRDAYNEQFF. The chain recombines TRBV15 with TRBJ2-1; TRBD1 is a possible D gene (5 bases). The CDR3 runs to 16 residues. Trimming cost V 3 bases and J 2 bases, with 14 bases left between them. The germline gives CDR1 LNHNV, CDR2 YYDKDF (reference sequence). The full variable domain, its missing parts supplied by reference TRBV15 and TRBJ2-1, is DAMVIQNPRYQVTQFGKPVTLSCSQTLNHNVMYWYQQKSSQAPKLLFHYYDKDFNNEADTPDNFQSRRPNTSFCFLDIRSPGLGDTAMYLCATSSPGRDAYNEQFFGPGTRLTVL.

This rearrangement joins TRBV4-3 to TRBJ2-3; 9 bases are shared with TRBD2. V dropped 8 bases and J dropped 6; count of bases not matched to a gene: 9. The CDR3 covers 14 residues. The germline V gene has CDR1 LGHNA and CDR2 YSLEER. The CDR3 bases are TGCGCCAGCGGGGCTAGCGGGGCGGCCGATACGCAGTATTTT. Protein sequence: CASGASGAADTQYF.

The chain joins TRBV28 to TRBJ1-4; 8 bases fit TRBD1. Germline lookup yields CDR1 MDHEN and CDR2 SYDVKM. CDR3 size: 13 residues. With V trimmed by 9 bases and J by 5 bases, 5 bases remained unmatched. CDR3 protein: CASHQGANEKLFF. CDR3 bases: TGTGCCAGTCATCAGGGGGCCAATGAAAAACTGTTTTTT.

This chain joins TRBV5-6 and TRBJ1-3, with D hard to call. The germline gives CDR1 SGHDT, CDR2 YYEEEE. The germline V and J ends were trimmed by 0 bases and 2 bases, with 9 bases remaining between them. This CDR3 comprises 15 residues. This CDR3 is CASSLVGAAGNTIYF. The CDR3 nucleotides are TGTGCCAGCAGCTTGGTGGGAGCCGCTGGAAACACCATATATTTT.

The chain combines TRBV9 with TRBJ2-2, with D possibly matching TRBD1 (6 bases). Germline assignment: CDR1 SGDLS and CDR2 YYNGEE. CDR3 length: 14 residues. V was cut by 7 bases and J by 6 bases, with 16 bases left in between. The CDR3 sequence is CASDDTGRAGELFF. CDR3 in DNA: TGTGCCAGCGATGACACAGGGCGTGCCGGGGAGCTGTTTTTT.

This clone was seen once. CDR3 bases: TGTGCCAGCTCACCACTTAAGGTGGGAGTAAGCTCCTATAATTCACCCCTCCACTTT. Translating it yields CASSPLKVGVSSYNSPLHF. J is TRBJ1-6 and V is TRBV18; D unresolved. The CDR3 has 19 residues. Trimming removed 1 base at V and 0 bases at J, with 16 bases between. The germline CDR1 and CDR2 sequences are KGHSH and LQKENI.

For this clone: One end of the junction varies from germline; a read error may be responsible. In DNA, the CDR3 is TGCGCCAGCAGCCACGAAAGGGAGACCGGGATCGCGACCTTC. Residues: CASSHERETGIATF. The rearrangement uses TRBV4-3 and TRBJ2-7; tentative D call: TRBD2 (5 bases). The CDR3 length is 14 residues. The germline V gene encodes CDR1 LGHNA and CDR2 YSLEER.

This clone was picked up one time. The V call is TRBV6-5, the J call TRBJ1-2, with 7 bases lining up with TRBD1. V trimming: 6 bases; J trimming: 8 bases; junction bases outside the gene matches: 6. Germline-derived CDR1 and CDR2 are MNHEY and SVGAGI. The CDR3 runs 12 residues. The CDR3 nucleotides read TGTGCCAGCAGACTAGGACAGGAAGGCTACACCTTC. Encoded protein: CASRLGQEGYTF.

The chain links TRBV28 to TRBJ1-3, with D possibly matching TRBD1 (5 bases). The CDR3 is made up of 14 amino acids. The V gene's germline CDR1 is MDHEN and CDR2 SYDVKM. Deletions cut 5 bases from V and 1 base from J, with 9 bases between. The DNA for the CDR3 is TGTGCCAGCAGTCCCGGGGGGTCTGGAAACACCATATATTTT. Its translation: CASSPGGSGNTIYF.